What follows are 16 T cell receptor beta chains derived from one specimen sequenced in a study of CD8 T cells in ankylosing spondylitis. TCRdb ran MiXCR on the 5' RACE reads and lists one entry per CDR3 protein. This table has 200,000 to 250,000 distinct CDR3 sequences, over 9.5% appearing once. Sequencing used blood, either unsorted or a sorted T cell fraction (not recorded which). All receptors come from a male donor with ankylosing spondylitis or in good health (not recorded which).

This clonotype was found many times. V usage is TRBV27 and J usage is TRBJ2-1, with D tentatively TRBD1 or TRBD2 (5 bases each). CDR1 and CDR2 (germline): MNHEY, SMNVEV (reference sequence). CDR3 length: 13 residues. V lost 0 bases and J 9 bases, leaving 9 bases between the germline ends. In DNA, the CDR3 is TGTGCCAGCAGTTTATCGGGGACGAGTGAGCAGTTCTTC. It translates to CASSLSGTSEQFF.

This clonotype was seen repeatedly, ten times or more. The rearrangement uses TRBV12-3 or TRBV12-4 and TRBJ2-1; 7 nucleotides agree with TRBD1. This CDR3 spans 14 amino acids. The junction had 5 bases not matched to a gene; V was cut back by 0 bases and J by 9 bases. The CDR3: CASSLATGSGEQFF. CDR3 in DNA: TGTGCCAGCAGTTTAGCGACAGGGTCGGGTGAGCAGTTCTTC.

This clonotype was observed many times. The V and J genes are TRBV12-3 or TRBV12-4 and TRBJ2-2; D perhaps matches TRBD2 (5 bases). V was pared by 6 bases and J by 2 bases, with 10 bases between. CDR3 size: 14 residues. The DNA of the CDR3 is TGTGCCAGCAGGAAATCGGGAAACACCGGGGAGCTGTTTTTT. Encoded protein: CASRKSGNTGELFF.

The sample holds many counts of this clonotype. The V call is TRBV12-3 or TRBV12-4, the J call TRBJ2-5; possible D gene TRBD2, 5 bases. The V and J ends lost 3 bases and 3 bases respectively, with 14 bases between them. This CDR3 region has 15 residues. CDR3 in DNA: TGTGCCAGCAGTTTGGCTAGCTCGAATAAAGAGACCCAGTACTTC. Translation: CASSLASSNKETQYF.

At least ten counts were recorded for this clonotype. The rearrangement uses TRBV4-2 and TRBJ2-3, with D unresolved. CDR1 LGHNA and CDR2 YNFKEQ come from the germline V gene. The CDR3 sequence is 16 residues long. V was clipped by 0 bases and J by 2 bases, with 12 bases between them. CDR3 loop: CASSQDIYGSTDTQYF. The CDR3 DNA reads as TGTGCCAGCAGCCAAGATATTTATGGATCCACAGATACGCAGTATTTT.

This clonotype was seen a few times. The rearrangement links TRBV7-2 to TRBJ1-1; no reliable D call. V was clipped by 0 bases and J by 4 bases, with 6 bases between them. CDR1 and CDR2 from the germline V gene are SGHTA and FQGNSA. The CDR3 extends over 13 amino acids. CDR3 sequence (DNA): TGTGCCAGCAGCTTAGCGACTAGCACTGAAGCTTTCTTT. Protein sequence: CASSLATSTEAFF.

This clonotype was recorded at least ten times. The CDR3 DNA sequence: TGCAGTGCTGACCCGGGCTCCTACGAGCAGTACTTC. Protein sequence: CSADPGSYEQYF. The chain recombines TRBV20-1 with TRBJ2-7, with no clear D. Germline lookup yields CDR1 DFQATT and CDR2 SNEGSKA (reference sequence). Deletions cut 5 bases from V and 0 bases from J, with 8 bases between. The CDR3 covers 12 residues.

This clonotype was counted many times. The gene calls are TRBV10-3 and TRBJ1-1; D is undetermined. CDR1 is ENHRY and CDR2 is SYGVKD in the germline V gene. The ends were cut back, 7 bases at V and 0 bases at J, with 12 bases in the middle. The length of the CDR3 is 14 residues. The CDR3 here is CAITPDGLNTEAFF. CDR3 DNA: TGTGCCATCACCCCGGACGGATTGAACACTGAAGCTTTCTTT.

This clonotype appeared many times. The chain joins TRBV20-1 to TRBJ2-2; D might be TRBD1 or TRBD2, each matching 5 bases. The CDR3 is 15 residues long. The germline V and J ends were trimmed by 4 bases and 6 bases, with 18 bases remaining between them. Germline assignment: CDR1 DFQATT and CDR2 SNEGSKA (reference sequence). The CDR3 region has the DNA TGCAGTGCTATGCCTGTGGGACCAAGCCCCGGGGAGCTGTTTTTT. Translating it yields CSAMPVGPSPGELFF.

This clonotype was recorded at least ten times. The CDR3 loop is CSAETGVLYGYTF. The CDR3 DNA sequence: TGCAGTGCCGAAACAGGGGTATTATATGGCTACACCTTC. This rearrangement joins TRBV20-1 to TRBJ1-2; 7 bases agree with TRBD1. Trimming removed 6 bases from V and 5 bases from J; junction bases left unmatched: 9. Germline V gives CDR1 DFQATT, CDR2 SNEGSKA (reference sequence). The CDR3 runs to 13 residues.

This clonotype was picked up many times. The J gene is TRBJ2-7, the V gene TRBV5-1; D may match TRBD1 or TRBD2 (6 bases each). Deletions cut 3 bases from V and 2 bases from J, with 12 bases between. The V gene's germline CDR1 is SGHRS and CDR2 YFSETQ. CDR3 length: 14 residues. The CDR3 bases are TGCGCCAGCAGCTCGGGGGCAGCTGCCTACGAGCAGTACTTC. Translating it yields CASSSGAAAYEQYF.

At least ten counts were recorded for this clonotype. The rearrangement links TRBV20-1 to TRBJ1-5, with TRBD1 matching 7 bases. After removal of 6 bases from V and 4 bases from J, the junction contained 9 bases not matched to a gene. The CDR3 length is 14 residues. Germline CDR1 DFQATT, CDR2 SNEGSKA (reference sequence). The DNA of the CDR3 is TGCAGTGCAGCCCCGGGACAGCATAATCAGCCCCAGCATTTT. Amino acid sequence: CSAAPGQHNQPQHF.

This clonotype was observed a few times. The genes are TRBV4-1 and TRBJ2-7; 8 bases line up with TRBD2. The CDR3 is 16 amino acids. Losses at the gene ends were 2 bases for V and 0 bases for J; bases not matched to a gene: 6. CDR1 is MGHRA and CDR2 is YSYEKL in the germline V gene. The CDR3 DNA is TGCGCCAGCAGCCAATCCGGGACTAGTGTCTCCTACGAGCAGTACTTC. Protein sequence: CASSQSGTSVSYEQYF.

There are a few counts of this clonotype. The chain combines TRBV4-1 with TRBJ2-1; tentatively, D is TRBD1 or TRBD2 (6 bases each). V was cut by 3 bases and J by 4 bases, with 19 bases left in between. The CDR3 runs to 17 residues. In germline, CDR1 is MGHRA, CDR2 YSYEKL. This CDR3 is CASSHRLLGGPYNEQFF. CDR3 coding DNA: TGCGCCAGCAGCCACCGGCTCCTCGGGGGCCCTTACAATGAGCAGTTCTTC.

There are many counts of this clonotype. The chain carries TRBV20-1 and TRBJ1-2; tentative D call: TRBD1 (6 bases). V was clipped by 7 bases and J by 4 bases, with 16 bases between them. Germline V gene lookup returns CDR1 DFQATT and CDR2 SNEGSKA (reference sequence). CDR3 length: 13 residues. The CDR3 DNA reads as TGCAGTGTCCAGGGGAGCTTGAGCTATGGCTACACCTTC. Protein: CSVQGSLSYGYTF.

This clonotype was counted at least ten times. The rearrangement links TRBV6-5 to TRBJ2-1, with D possibly being TRBD1 or TRBD2 (5 bases each). V was shortened by 7 bases and J by 0 bases, with 16 bases between the two germline ends. Per the germline V gene, CDR1 is MNHEY and CDR2 is SVGAGI. This CDR3 region has 16 residues. CDR3 residues: CASTQVSGRSYNEQFF. The CDR3 nucleotides read TGTGCCAGCACCCAAGTTTCGGGGCGCTCCTACAATGAGCAGTTCTTC.